This TCR beta chain was profiled in a study of blood T cells in healthy people across ages (dated by TCRdb to between 2014 and 2017). General notes on the study: In model experiments, roughly one uniquely barcoded TCR beta cDNA molecule per two T cells was captured by template switching. Using deep sequencing normalized with unique cDNA molecular identifiers, the study measured how TCR beta repertoire diversity changes with age. Four age groups were formed from the donors: young (average approximately 15 years), middle-aged (more than 35), aged (approximately 60) and long-lived (approximately 80). Donors of different ages were randomly distributed across sequencing lanes to avoid experimental bias. The study analyzed two additional independent replicas of 1 million unique cDNA reads from the same blood draw for two donors, one aged 18 to 29 and one aged 80 or older. Here is what the overall study found, with its caveats: Since profiling was done on bulk unsorted PBMCs, naive and antigen-experienced compartments could not be conclusively compared. The percentage of naive T cells measured by flow cytometry correlated strongly with observed TCR beta diversity. Estimates of total diversity based on one million sequenced T cells were considered lower bounds and underestimates. The long-lived group showed more naive CD4+ T cells, fewer expanded clones and increased TCR diversity than the aged group, suggesting age selection. Donor CMV infection status was unknown, potentially confounding age-related changes in expanded clonotypes. Observed TCR beta diversity per million T cells fell roughly linearly with age, and a significant reduction was already apparent by age roughly 40.

The donors were roughly 40 Caucasian individuals from Russia, aged about 6 to 95 years, who were systemically healthy. Approximately 10 milliliters of peripheral blood were collected from each donor into EDTA-treated Vacutainer tubes. Ficoll-Paque density-gradient centrifugation was used to isolate PBMCs, with at least 7 million obtained per sample. Trizol reagent was used to extract total RNA from PBMCs, with at least 5 micrograms per sample. Naive CD45RAhigh/CD27high T cell percentages were measured by flow cytometry on a PBMC aliquot from every donor. Based on the germline V gene, the CDR1 and CDR2 sequences are MNHNS and SASEGT. Including cysteine and phenylalanine, the CDR3 has 19 amino acids. The retained sequence is limited to the CDR3, 57 bases, with the frame set at the first base. Compared with germline, V lacks 4 bases and J lacks 4 bases; bases without a gene match: 15. The library was made by 5' RACE. Instrument used: Illumina HiSeq 2500. A second PCR of roughly 7 to 12 cycles was performed with a sample-barcoded 5' primer and a J-beta primer mix. Each TCR beta cDNA molecule received a unique molecular identifier from a template-switch 5' adaptor carrying 12 random nucleotides. Each sample yielded at least 2.5 million CDR3-containing paired-end reads. The Mint cDNA synthesis kit, primed by a TRBC-specific oligonucleotide, was used to synthesize first-strand cDNA from all RNA. Following uracil-DNA glycosylase treatment, all cDNA underwent a first 18-cycle PCR with the universal primers M1SS and BC2_uni_R. In the original analysis: For normalization, 1 million high-quality reads, each with a distinct molecular identifier, were randomly selected from each sample. Instead of being binned into consensus sequences, reads with shared molecular identifiers were discarded. MiTCR, set to a Q25 quality threshold and the strictest error-elimination algorithm, was used for CDR3 identification, clonotype clustering and error correction. A nonparametric unseen species model with Euler transformation was used to estimate lower-bound total TCR beta diversity. The public sequencing data were trimmed at Q25 with fastp and processed into clonotypes with MiXCR by TCRdb, which kept only in-frame beta chains. Rows with one shared CDR3 protein collapse into an entry with the most common genes and DNA. The V and J calls and clone size come from TCRdb's table, not from the authors' own analysis. The table for this sample lists fewer than 1,000,000 distinct CDR3 sequences; 35% to 50% of them were counted only once. The ten largest make up around a sixth of the sample.

In the case of this clonotype: It has no known antigen specificity. Qualities for individual bases were not recorded, and no much larger clone is one base off.

The chain is made from TRBV6-1 and TRBJ2-5; TRBD2 aligns with 13 central bases. Sequencing was done on a sample of blood. This sequence originates from a man aged 80 or over in good health. The DNA is TGTGCCAGCAGTGCACTAGCGGGAGGGCCAAAAACGAGGGGAGAGACCCAGTACTTC. The translation is CASSALAGGPKTRGETQYF.